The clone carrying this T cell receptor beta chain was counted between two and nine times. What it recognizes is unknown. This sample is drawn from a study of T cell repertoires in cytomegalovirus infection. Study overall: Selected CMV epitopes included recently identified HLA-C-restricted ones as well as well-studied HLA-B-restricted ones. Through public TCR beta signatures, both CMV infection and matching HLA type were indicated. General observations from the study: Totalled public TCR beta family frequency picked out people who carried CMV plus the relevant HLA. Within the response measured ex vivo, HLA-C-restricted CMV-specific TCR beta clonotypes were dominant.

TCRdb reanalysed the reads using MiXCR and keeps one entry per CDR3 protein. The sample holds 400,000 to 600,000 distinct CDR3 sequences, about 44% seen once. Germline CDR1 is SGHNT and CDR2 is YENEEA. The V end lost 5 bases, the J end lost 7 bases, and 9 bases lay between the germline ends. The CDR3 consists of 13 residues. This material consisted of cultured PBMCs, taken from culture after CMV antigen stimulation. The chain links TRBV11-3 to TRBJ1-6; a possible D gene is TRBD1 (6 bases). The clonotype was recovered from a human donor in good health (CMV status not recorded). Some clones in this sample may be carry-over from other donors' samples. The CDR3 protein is CASSTDRNSPLHF. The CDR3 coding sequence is TGTGCCAGCAGCACCGACAGGAATTCACCCCTCCACTTT. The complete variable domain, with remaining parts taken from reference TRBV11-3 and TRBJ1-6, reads EAGVVQSPRYKIIEKKQPVAFWCNPISGHNTLYWYLQNLGQGPELLIRYENEEAVDDSQLPKDRFSAERLKGVDSTLKIQPAELGDSAVYLCASSTDRNSPLHFGNGTRLTVT.